The 13 T cell receptor beta chains presented below share a single source sample, sequenced in a study of OX40 agonist ivuxolimab in advanced cancers. The repertoire was sequenced with immunoSEQ multiplex PCR; TCRdb's copy has only in-frame clones and lacks some. The table includes about 51,000 clones, 80% to 85% detected once. The sample here was CD4+ or CD8+ T cells sorted from blood, taken in a trial of the OX40 agonist ivuxolimab. The receptors stem from an adult with an advanced solid tumor such as melanoma, head and neck, liver or kidney cancer.

CDR3 sequence: CASSYPNGIGGNGYTF. CDR3 coding DNA: TGTGCCAGCAGTTACCCTAATGGTATAGGGGGCAACGGCTACACCTTC. This rearrangement joins TRBV6-6 to TRBJ1-2, with TRBD1 matching over 7 bases. The germline CDR1 and CDR2 sequences are MNHNY and SVGAGI (reference sequence). V lost 2 bases to trimming and J lost 8 bases; unmatched junction nucleotides: 14. The CDR3 contains 16 residues.

The rearrangement links TRBV6-5 to TRBJ1-2; 7 bases line up with TRBD1. The CDR3 runs to 15 residues. Germline values: CDR1 MNHEY, CDR2 SVGAGI. Losses at the gene ends were 5 bases for V and 1 base for J; bases not matched to a gene: 7. For the CDR3, the DNA is TGTGCCAGCAGTATAAGGCCAGGGGGTAACTATGGCTACACCTTC. Translating gives CASSIRPGGNYGYTF.

This clone was observed a handful of times. This sequence joins TRBV29-1 and TRBJ2-5; 11 bases line up with TRBD1. J gave up 3 bases and V 6 bases, and 12 bases lay outside the gene matches. Germline assignment: CDR1 SQVTM and CDR2 ANQGSEA. The CDR3 spans 16 residues. The CDR3: CSVSTFRDRGKETQYF. CDR3 sequence (DNA): TGCAGCGTATCGACTTTCCGGGACAGGGGGAAAGAGACCCAGTACTTC.

The J gene is TRBJ1-5, the V gene TRBV9; 9 positions match TRBD1. This CDR3 contains 15 residues. In germline, CDR1 is SGDLS, CDR2 YYNGEE. V lost 0 bases and J lost 6; bases outside the gene matches: 4. The CDR3 here is CASSVGTGASQPQHF. CDR3 coding DNA: TGTGCCAGCAGCGTAGGGACAGGGGCTAGTCAGCCCCAGCATTTT.

This clone was observed a few times. The CDR3 region is CASLTGGPLGARGTEAFF. In nucleotides, the CDR3 is TGCGCCAGCCTGACAGGGGGCCCCCTTGGGGCGAGGGGCACTGAAGCTTTCTTT. The chain couples TRBV10-2 to TRBJ1-1, with 10 bases that match TRBD1. Germline CDR1 WSHSY, CDR2 SAAADI. The CDR3 sequence is 18 residues long. The junction had 19 bases not matched to a gene; V was cut back by 8 bases and J by 4 bases.

The V gene is TRBV19, the J gene TRBJ1-5, with D maybe TRBD1 (5 bases). V lost 6 bases and J lost 4, with 13 bases in between. This CDR3 is 14 amino acids long. Germline CDR1 reads LNHDA; CDR2 reads SQIVND (reference sequence). As DNA, the CDR3 is TGTGCCAGTAGAGGGGTAGGGGTTAATCAGCCCCAGCATTTT. Its protein is CASRGVGVNQPQHF.

The V and J genes are TRBV7-2 and TRBJ2-1; 14 bases are a match to TRBD2. The V and J ends lost 4 bases and 2 bases, in that order; junction bases with no gene match: 7. CDR3 length: 18 residues. Germline V lookup: CDR1 SGHTA, CDR2 FQGNSA. CDR3 protein: CASSSRTSGGRAYNEQFF. CDR3 DNA: TGTGCCAGCAGCTCCCGGACTAGCGGGGGGCGGGCCTACAATGAGCAGTTCTTC.

The gene calls are TRBV11-3 and TRBJ2-3; 9 bases align to TRBD1. CDR3 length: 15 residues. Trimming at V came to 4 bases and at J to 2 bases, leaving 4 bases not matched to a gene. Germline lookup yields CDR1 SGHNT and CDR2 YENEEA. CDR3 DNA: TGTGCCAGCAGCTCCGGGACAGGGTTCACAGATACGCAGTATTTT. Amino acids: CASSSGTGFTDTQYF.

The chain uses TRBV11-3 and TRBJ1-1; possible D gene TRBD1, 6 bases. CDR3 length: 15 residues. V lost 6 bases and J 2 bases, leaving 16 bases between the germline ends. Germline V gene data show CDR1 as SGHNT and CDR2 as YENEEA. The CDR3 sequence: CASRPEGGTNTEAFF. CDR3 nucleotides: TGTGCCAGCAGGCCCGAAGGGGGGACAAACACTGAAGCTTTCTTT.

V is TRBV7-3 and J is TRBJ2-3; 11 nucleotides match TRBD2. The CDR3 is 14 residues long. Germline V gene sequence: CDR1 SGHTA, CDR2 FQGTGA. V was clipped by 7 bases and J by 3 bases; unmatched bases: 3. Here the CDR3 DNA reads TGTGCCAGCACAACTAGCGGGGGTACAGATACGCAGTATTTT. Translated, it gives CASTTSGGTDTQYF.

This clone was seen more than once but under ten times. The chain has TRBV19 and TRBJ1-4; the match to TRBD1 covers 7 bases. The V gene end was trimmed by 4 bases and the J gene end by 7 bases; junction bases not matched to a gene: 0. Germline V lookup: CDR1 LNHDA, CDR2 SQIVND (reference sequence). CDR3 size: 12 residues. CDR3 residues: CASSRDSEKLFF. The CDR3 DNA reads as TGTGCCAGTAGTAGGGACAGTGAAAAACTGTTTTTT. The variable domain in full, with the rest retrieved from reference TRBV19 and TRBJ1-4, is DGGITQSPKYLFRKEGQNVTLSCEQNLNHDAMYWYRQDPGQGLRLIYYSQIVNDFQKGDIAEGYSVSREKKESFPLTVTSAQKNPTAFYLCASSRDSEKLFFGSGTQLSVL.

The table lists this clone with a count of one. This chain connects TRBV27 to TRBJ2-3; D ambiguous. This CDR3 has 16 amino acids. Germline V lookup: CDR1 MNHEY, CDR2 SMNVEV (reference sequence). Trimming shortened V by 0 bases and J by 0 bases, and 10 bases separated the two germline ends. CDR3 nucleotide sequence: TGTGCCAGCAGTTTATCGGTGGCGTCTAGCACAGATACGCAGTATTTT. Protein sequence: CASSLSVASSTDTQYF.

The chain links TRBV28 to TRBJ1-2; tentatively, D is TRBD1 (6 bases). The CDR3 totals 13 residues. In germline, CDR1 is MDHEN, CDR2 SYDVKM. V was shortened by 10 bases and J by 2 bases, with 14 bases between the two germline ends. CDR3 sequence (DNA): TGTGCCATCCGGGACACTAGGAACTATGGCTACACCTTC. Its translation: CAIRDTRNYGYTF.